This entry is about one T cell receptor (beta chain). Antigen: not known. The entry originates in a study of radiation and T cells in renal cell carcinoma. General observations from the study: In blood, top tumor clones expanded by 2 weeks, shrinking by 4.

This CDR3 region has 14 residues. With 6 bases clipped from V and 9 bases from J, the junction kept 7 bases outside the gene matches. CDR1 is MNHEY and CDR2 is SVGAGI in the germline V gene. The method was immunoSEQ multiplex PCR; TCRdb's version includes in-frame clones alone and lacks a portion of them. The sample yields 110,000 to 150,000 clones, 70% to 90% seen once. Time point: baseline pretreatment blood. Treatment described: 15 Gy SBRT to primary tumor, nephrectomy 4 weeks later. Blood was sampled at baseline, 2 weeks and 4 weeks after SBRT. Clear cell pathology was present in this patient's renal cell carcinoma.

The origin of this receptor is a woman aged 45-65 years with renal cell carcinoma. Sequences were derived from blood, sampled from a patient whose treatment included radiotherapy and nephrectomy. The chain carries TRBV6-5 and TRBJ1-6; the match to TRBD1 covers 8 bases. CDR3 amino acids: CASSGQGKTSPLHF. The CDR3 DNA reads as TGTGCCAGCAGCGGACAGGGTAAAACTTCACCCCTCCACTTT.